Below, 21 T cell receptor beta chains from the same sample are listed, as sequenced in a study of blood T cell repertoires in COVID-19. Assay: immunoSEQ multiplex PCR; the TCRdb copy retains only in-frame clones and omits some. The repertoire has about 370,000 clones, around 89% of them found once; the top ten carry less than 3.5%. Material for sequencing was peripheral blood. All receptors come from a woman in her 30s with COVID-19, enrolled during active disease.

The chain is built from TRBV15 and TRBJ1-2, with 7 bases lining up with TRBD1. The length of the CDR3 is 17 residues. CDR1 and CDR2 (germline): LNHNV, YYDKDF (reference sequence). V lost 3 bases to trimming and J lost 0 bases; unmatched junction nucleotides: 10. The DNA of the CDR3 is TGTGCCACCAGCAGCCCCGGGACAGAGGTAGCTAACTATGGCTACACCTTC. Translated: CATSSPGTEVANYGYTF. Filled out from reference TRBV15 and TRBJ1-2, the complete variable domain reads DAMVIQNPRYQVTQFGKPVTLSCSQTLNHNVMYWYQQKSSQAPKLLFHYYDKDFNNEADTPDNFQSRRPNTSFCFLDIRSPGLGDTAMYLCATSSPGTEVANYGYTFGSGTRLTVV.

The chain employs TRBV2 and TRBJ2-1; maybe TRBD2 (6 bases). Trimming removed 4 bases from V and 5 bases from J, with 15 bases in between. Germline CDR1 reads SNHLY; CDR2 reads FYNNEI. The CDR3 loop spans 15 amino acids. The CDR3 loop is CASSVGAGTDNEQFF. CDR3 in DNA: TGTGCCAGCAGTGTAGGGGCGGGAACGGACAATGAGCAGTTCTTC.

This rearrangement joins TRBV9 to TRBJ2-1; 10 bases are a match to TRBD2. The CDR3 sequence is 16 residues long. J was trimmed by 2 bases and V by 3 bases; bases with no gene match: 5. Germline CDR1 reads SGDLS; CDR2 reads YYNGEE. This CDR3 is CASSGLAGETYNEQFF. The CDR3 region has the DNA TGTGCCAGCAGCGGCCTAGCGGGGGAAACCTACAATGAGCAGTTCTTC. Full variable domain (rest looked up from reference TRBV9 and TRBJ2-1): DSGVTQTPKHLITATGQRVTLRCSPRSGDLSVYWYQQSLDQGLQFLIQYYNGEERAKGNILERFSAQQFPDLHSELNLSSLELGDSALYFCASSGLAGETYNEQFFGPGTRLTVL.

DNA for the CDR3: TGTGCCAGCAGCCAGGGACAGGGGAGCGATGAGCAGTTCTTC. This sequence encodes CASSQGQGSDEQFF. This chain uses TRBV3-1 (or the pseudogene TRBV3-2) with TRBJ2-1; TRBD1 aligns across 10 bases. Germline CDR1 LGHDT, CDR2 YNNKEL (reference sequence). After removal of 3 bases from V and 8 bases from J, the junction contained 4 bases not matched to a gene. The CDR3 spans 14 residues.

The chain recombines TRBV1 with TRBJ2-3; the DNA was not compared with TRBD2, the D call given in the table. TRBV1 is classified as a pseudogene. The CDR3 contains 15 residues. The CDR3 is CTSSPGLAWADTQYF. DNA for the CDR3: TGCACCAGCAGCCCGGGACTAGCTTGGGCAGATACGCAGTATTTT.

The V and J genes are TRBV7-9 and TRBJ2-5, with 12 bases that match TRBD2. Germline trimming cut 4 bases from V and 2 bases from J; bases unmatched to any gene: 11. The CDR3 is 18 amino acids. CDR1 and CDR2 from the germline V gene are SEHNR and FQNEAQ (reference sequence). Here the CDR3 reads CASSSRLAGESQQETQYF. CDR3 bases: TGTGCCAGCAGCTCACGACTAGCGGGGGAATCACAACAAGAGACCCAGTACTTC.

CDR3 region: CASSASGTSGGALSNEQFF. CDR3 nucleotide sequence: TGTGCCAGCAGTGCCTCCGGGACTAGCGGGGGGGCCCTATCCAATGAGCAGTTCTTC. The rearrangement joins TRBV6-1 to TRBJ2-1; 16 nucleotides match TRBD2. V was pared by 4 bases and J by 6 bases, with 12 bases of the junction left unmatched. The CDR3 loop spans 19 amino acids. CDR1 MNHNS and CDR2 SASEGT come from the germline V gene.

The chain carries TRBV4-3 and TRBJ2-1, with 12 bases that match TRBD2. Per germline, CDR1 LGHNA and CDR2 YSLEER. V lost 2 bases to trimming and J lost 2 bases; unmatched junction nucleotides: 16. This CDR3 is 21 amino acids long. The CDR3, as DNA: TGCGCCAGCAGCCAACTAATTCCAAGGACTAGCGGGAAGAAGGCCTACAATGAGCAGTTCTTC. Amino acid sequence: CASSQLIPRTSGKKAYNEQFF.

The V gene is TRBV27, the J gene TRBJ1-1; D call uncertain. Between the trimmed V and J ends, which lost 0 bases and 8 bases, there was a span of 16 bases. Germline V gene lookup returns CDR1 MNHEY and CDR2 SMNVEV (reference sequence). This CDR3 is 15 amino acids long. In DNA form, the CDR3 reads TGTGCCAGCAGTTTATCAAGGATAGACACTGAAGAAGCTTTCTTT. Its protein product is CASSLSRIDTEEAFF.

The rearrangement uses TRBV27 and TRBJ2-7; TRBD1 matches at 7 bases. CDR1 MNHEY and CDR2 SMNVEV come from the germline V gene (reference sequence). After removal of 4 bases from V and 3 bases from J, the junction contained 12 bases not matched to a gene. This CDR3 spans 16 amino acids. The CDR3 sequence is CASSSHPGTANYEQYF. The CDR3 region has the DNA TGTGCCAGCAGTTCTCACCCCGGGACAGCGAACTACGAGCAGTACTTC.

The CDR3 nucleotides are TGTGCCAGCAGATCCGTTGTTGACAGGGCGACCTCTGGAAACACCATATATTTT. Protein product: CASRSVVDRATSGNTIYF. V and J are TRBV28 and TRBJ1-3, with 7 nucleotides matching TRBD1. Germline V gene lookup returns CDR1 MDHEN and CDR2 SYDVKM. V shed 6 bases and J 0 bases; nucleotides not matched to a gene: 14. The length of the CDR3 is 18 residues.

The V and J genes are TRBV19 and TRBJ2-1; tentatively, D is TRBD2 (5 bases). This CDR3 spans 12 amino acids. Germline V lookup: CDR1 LNHDA, CDR2 SQIVND (reference sequence). CDR3 amino acids: CAIAGTSGEQFF. The CDR3 DNA is TGTGCGATCGCGGGCACCTCAGGTGAGCAGTTCTTC.

The chain has TRBV7-2 and TRBJ2-4; 8 positions match TRBD1. V gave up 5 bases and J gave up 0 bases; unmatched junction bases: 6. In germline, CDR1 is SGHTA, CDR2 FQGNSA. This CDR3 has 16 residues. CDR3 sequence: CASSEDRVRAKNIQYF. DNA of the CDR3: TGTGCCAGCAGCGAGGACAGGGTAAGAGCCAAAAACATTCAGTACTTC. Supplemented by reference TRBV7-2 and TRBJ2-4, the full variable domain reads GAGVSQSPSNKVTEKGKDVELRCDPISGHTALYWYRQSLGQGLEFLIYFQGNSAPDKSGLPSDRFSAERTGGSVSTLTIQRTQQEDSAVYLCASSEDRVRAKNIQYFGAGTRLSVL.

CDR3 nucleotides: TGTGCCAGCAGCTTAGAAAGTCCGACAGGGGTCCACGAGCAGTACTTC. Translating gives CASSLESPTGVHEQYF. The chain links TRBV7-6 to TRBJ2-7; 8 bases line up with TRBD1. V was pared by 1 base and J by 5 bases, with 10 bases of the junction left unmatched. CDR1 and CDR2 (germline): SGHVS, FNYEAQ. CDR3 length: 16 residues.

This chain uses TRBV28 with TRBJ1-2; 7 positions agree with TRBD1. This CDR3 contains 13 residues. Germline-derived CDR1 and CDR2 are MDHEN and SYDVKM. V trimming: 6 bases; J trimming: 5 bases; junction bases outside the gene matches: 6. The CDR3 bases are TGTGCCAGCAGCCTAGACAGGGATTATGGCTACACCTTC. As protein: CASSLDRDYGYTF.

The chain has TRBV7-9 and TRBJ1-1; possibly TRBD1 for D (6 bases). Germline V gene sequence: CDR1 SEHNR, CDR2 FQNEAQ (reference sequence). The CDR3 is 17 amino acids. The V gene lost 5 bases and the J gene lost 3 bases, with 22 bases spanning the gap. The CDR3 coding sequence is TGTGCCAGCAGCCCAAGGGAAGGGGGGGCTGAGTACACTGAAGCTTTCTTT. This translates into CASSPREGGAEYTEAFF.

This clone was recorded a few times. J is TRBJ1-6 and V is TRBV27, with D hard to call. CDR1 and CDR2 (germline): MNHEY, SMNVEV (reference sequence). This CDR3 comprises 12 residues. The V end was cut by 5 bases, the J end by 8 bases, with 7 bases between. CDR3 in DNA: TGTGCCAGCAGTCCCCCGGATTCACCCCTCCACTTT. Protein sequence: CASSPPDSPLHF.

The gene calls are TRBV12-3 or TRBV12-4 and TRBJ2-7; D is undetermined. The CDR3 loop spans 13 amino acids. Trimming cost V 2 bases and J 2 bases, with 7 bases left between them. CDR3 in DNA: TGTGCCAGCAGTTTAAACAGCCCCTACGAGCAGTACTTC. It specifies CASSLNSPYEQYF.

The chain joins TRBV7-9 to TRBJ2-5, with 7 bases matching TRBD1. The V and J ends lost 2 bases and 5 bases, in that order; junction bases with no gene match: 20. Germline V gene data show CDR1 as SEHNR and CDR2 as FQNEAQ (reference sequence). This CDR3 spans 19 amino acids. The CDR3 sequence: CASSLTLWLRQGVMETQYF. CDR3 sequence (DNA): TGTGCCAGCAGCTTAACTCTTTGGCTCCGGCAGGGGGTGATGGAGACCCAGTACTTC.

The rearrangement joins TRBV29-1 to TRBJ1-6, with TRBD1 matching 9 bases. This CDR3 region has 13 residues. V was clipped by 6 bases and J by 10 bases; unmatched bases: 7. The V gene's germline CDR1 is SQVTM and CDR2 ANQGSEA. CDR3 coding DNA: TGCAGCGTGAGTACAGGGGGCCTCTCACCCCTCCACTTT. Its translation: CSVSTGGLSPLHF.

V gene TRBV19 combines with J gene TRBJ1-1; 10 nucleotides align to TRBD1. CDR3 length: 16 residues. J gave up 4 bases and V 4 bases, and 9 bases lay outside the gene matches. Germline V CDR1 and CDR2: LNHDA, SQIVND (reference sequence). CDR3: CASSRFRQGAGTEAFF. For the CDR3, the DNA is TGTGCCAGTAGTAGGTTTCGACAGGGGGCTGGCACTGAAGCTTTCTTT.